One sample yielded the 29 T cell receptor beta chains listed below, sequenced in a study of T cells in women clearing cervical HPV infection. The table came from immunoSEQ multiplex PCR; TCRdb's copy has only in-frame clones and leaves some out. Here the sample table reports 20,000 to 25,000 clones. Sequenced material: blood buffy coat. Receptors originate from a woman aged 18 to 69 with a cervical HPV16 infection that either progressed to CIN3+ or cleared (not recorded which).

A word on this clone: The CDR3 end lies 3 residues beyond the end of the read and is filled in from the germline J gene. The rearrangement joins TRBV7-3 to TRBJ2-3; D perhaps matches TRBD2 (6 bases). Germline values: CDR1 SGHTA, CDR2 FQGTGA. The CDR3 loop spans 14 amino acids. Trimming removed 5 bases from V and 0 bases from J, with 9 bases in between. The CDR3 spells CASSPGTSTDTQYF. CDR3 DNA (partial): TGTGCCAGCAGCCCAGGGACTAGCACAGATACG.

This chain's CDR3 is CASSPLAGGFLTDTQYF. The sequenced part of the CDR3 DNA is TGTGCCAGCAGCCCCTTAGCGGGAGGTTTTCTCACAGATACG. The chain joins TRBV7-3 to TRBJ2-3; 10 bases are a match to TRBD2. The observed sequence ends 3 residues before the CDR3 terminus, with the missing tail filled in from the germline J gene. The trim removed 5 bases at V and 2 bases at J, leaving 10 bases unmatched. Germline V gene sequence: CDR1 SGHTA, CDR2 FQGTGA. This CDR3 has 17 residues.

In regard to this clone: The read terminates 3 residues ahead of where the CDR3 ends, so the germline J gene completes it. This rearrangement joins TRBV14 to TRBJ1-2; D is perhaps TRBD1 (6 bases). CDR1 is SGHDN and CDR2 is FVKESK in the germline V gene. The CDR3 loop spans 17 amino acids. The V end was cut by 3 bases, the J end by 6 bases, with 23 bases between. The CDR3 region is CASSHRQPTGFSDGYTF. The sequenced CDR3 bases are TGTGCCAGCAGCCACCGACAACCGACAGGATTCTCGGATGGC.

A word on this clone: The sequenced fragment ends 3 residues before the CDR3 boundary, so the rest is inferred from the germline J gene. This chain connects TRBV4-2 to TRBJ2-7, with a weak D call TRBD2 (7 bases). Per germline, CDR1 LGHNA and CDR2 YNFKEQ. CDR3 length equals 16 residues. The V end lost 1 base, the J end lost 4 bases, and 17 bases lay between the germline ends. The part of the CDR3 DNA that was read is TGTGCCAGCAGCCAAGTTGCAGATGGGGGGGCTTACGAG. This codes for CASSQVADGGAYE. From start to end, the CDR3 is CASSQVADGGAYEQYF.

The part of the CDR3 DNA that was read is TGTGCCTGGAGTGTACTGACAGATACC. Protein sequence: CAWSVLTDT. The CDR3 reads in full as CAWSVLTDTYTF. This chain joins TRBV30 and TRBJ1-2, with D possibly matching TRBD1 (5 bases). The read gets to within 3 residues of the CDR3 end, and the germline J gene fills in the rest. CDR3 length: 12 amino acids. Per germline, CDR1 GTSNPN and CDR2 SVGIG (reference sequence).

Remarks on this clone: The read ends 3 residues early relative to the CDR3; the germline J gene fills the gap. This chain joins TRBV28 and TRBJ2-7, with 10 bases that match TRBD1. The germline gives CDR1 MDHEN, CDR2 SYDVKM. J gave up 4 bases and V 11 bases, and 5 bases lay outside the gene matches. The CDR3 length is 12 residues. CDR3 residues: CACRQGAYEQYF. The part of the CDR3 DNA that was read is TGTGCCTGCCGACAGGGGGCTTACGAG.

On this clone: The read terminates 3 residues before the CDR3 end, so the remaining end is supplied by the germline J gene. The chain uses TRBV5-1 and TRBJ2-7, with 10 bases that match TRBD2. CDR3 length: 13 residues. With V trimmed by 5 bases and J by 5 bases, 4 bases remained unmatched. Germline V gene lookup returns CDR1 SGHRS and CDR2 YFSETQ. The CDR3 reads CASRLAGINEQYF. CDR3 bases read: TGCGCCAGCAGACTAGCGGGGATAAACGAG.

Of note for this clone: The read stops 3 residues short of the end of the CDR3; the missing end is completed from the germline J gene. The rearrangement links TRBV18 to TRBJ1-2; perhaps TRBD1 as D (5 bases). The CDR3 runs 12 residues. The germline gives CDR1 KGHSH, CDR2 LQKENI. The CDR3 protein is CASSWDSQDYTF. CDR3 bases read: TGTGCCAGCTCATGGGACTCCCAAGAC.

With regard to this clone: The read falls 3 residues short of the CDR3 end, and the missing part is taken from the germline J gene. The rearrangement joins TRBV30 to TRBJ1-5; no reliable D call. The germline V gene encodes CDR1 GTSNPN and CDR2 SVGIG (reference sequence). The CDR3 contains 13 residues. V lost 2 bases to trimming and J lost 4 bases, with 9 bases between them. Partial CDR3 DNA: TGTGCCTGGAGTATATCGGGGAATCAGCCC. Translating it yields CAWSISGNQP. From start to end, the CDR3 is CAWSISGNQPQHF.

As concerns this clone: The read falls 3 residues short of the CDR3 end, and the missing part is taken from the germline J gene. The chain links TRBV5-1 to TRBJ2-1, with 8 bases that match TRBD2. Germline-derived CDR1 and CDR2 are SGHRS and YFSETQ. The length of the CDR3 is 16 residues. The V and J ends lost 3 bases and 9 bases, in that order; junction bases with no gene match: 14. The CDR3: CASSSALLPGGGEQFF. CDR3 DNA (partial): TGCGCCAGCAGCTCGGCCCTCCTTCCCGGGGGGGGTGAG. The variable domain in full, completed from reference TRBV5-1 and TRBJ2-1, reads KAGVTQTPRYLIKTRGQQVTLSCSPISGHRSVSWYQQTPGQGLQFLFEYFSETQRNKGNFPGRFSGRQFSNSRSEMNVSTLELGDSALYLCASSSALLPGGGEQFFGPGTRLTVL.

Concerning this clone itself: The observed sequence ends 3 residues before the CDR3 terminus, with the missing tail filled in from the germline J gene. The V call is TRBV11-2, the J call TRBJ2-2, with 7 bases that match TRBD1. Germline CDR1 and CDR2: SGHAT and FQNNGV. With V trimmed by 5 bases and J by 0 bases, 3 bases remained unmatched. The CDR3 loop spans 15 amino acids. The CDR3 sequence is CASSPTGTNTGELFF. CDR3 DNA, as far as it was read: TGTGCCAGCAGCCCGACAGGGACGAACACCGGGGAG.

Comments on this clone: The sequence runs out 3 residues before the end of the CDR3; the remainder is reconstructed from the germline J gene. The rearrangement joins TRBV2 to TRBJ2-7; D is perhaps TRBD1 (6 bases). The V gene's germline CDR1 is SNHLY and CDR2 FYNNEI. The V and J ends lost 8 bases and 4 bases respectively, with 9 bases between them. This CDR3 has 11 amino acids. CDR3 region: CASGRGYEQYF. CDR3 DNA, as far as it was read: TGTGCCAGCGGCAGGGGTTACGAG.

In the case of this clone: The sequenced fragment ends 3 residues before the CDR3 boundary, so the rest is inferred from the germline J gene. The rearrangement joins TRBV20-1 to TRBJ2-1; the D is unclear. The V and J ends lost 0 bases and 8 bases respectively, with 8 bases between them. The germline V gene has CDR1 DFQATT and CDR2 SNEGSKA (reference sequence). CDR3 length equals 12 residues. The CDR3 bases that were read are TGCAGTGCTAGAGATCCGAGCGATGAG. Protein product: CSARDPSDE. The CDR3 as a whole reads CSARDPSDEQFF.

Concerning this clone: An end of the junction does not agree with germline; a read error may underlie this. The read ends 3 residues before the CDR3 terminus; that terminus is restored from the germline J gene. This chain connects TRBV30 to TRBJ2-5; D is perhaps TRBD1 (6 bases). Germline V CDR1 and CDR2: GTSNPN, SVGIG (reference sequence). CDR3 length: 18 residues. The CDR3 bases that were read are TGTGCCCGGAGAGAGGGGGACATTACGGACGGGGTTAGGGAGACC. It is translated as CARREGDITDGVRET. The CDR3 as a whole reads CARREGDITDGVRETQYF.

With regard to this clone: The read terminates 3 residues ahead of where the CDR3 ends, so the germline J gene completes it. The chain has TRBV30 and TRBJ2-4; D possibly corresponds to TRBD1 (5 bases). V was clipped by 2 bases and J by 7 bases, with 12 bases between them. CDR3 length: 13 amino acids. The germline CDR1 and CDR2 sequences are GTSNPN and SVGIG (reference sequence). CDR3: CAWSSGSSNIQYF. The sequenced CDR3 bases are TGTGCCTGGAGTTCAGGGTCTAGTAACATT.

The CDR3 DNA, read in part, is TGTGCCAGCAGCTGGGGACAGGGAGTTTCCTACGAG. Translation gives CASSWGQGVSYE. The entire CDR3 is CASSWGQGVSYEQYF. V is TRBV5-6 and J is TRBJ2-7; 9 bases are a match to TRBD1. The read halts 3 residues ahead of the CDR3 end, with the missing end drawn from the germline J gene. Germline values: CDR1 SGHDT, CDR2 YYEEEE. The CDR3 covers 15 residues. Unmatched junction bases numbered 5, after V lost 3 bases and J lost 1 base.

As for this clone: The read falls 3 residues short of the CDR3 end, and the missing part is taken from the germline J gene. The genes are TRBV18 and TRBJ2-5; 9 nucleotides agree with TRBD1. The CDR3 has 15 residues. J gave up 5 bases and V 3 bases, and 7 bases lay outside the gene matches. Germline V gene data show CDR1 as KGHSH and CDR2 as LQKENI. The chain's CDR3 is CASSPGTGIVETQYF. The sequenced CDR3 bases are TGTGCCAGCTCACCCGGGACAGGGATTGTGGAGACC.

About this clone: The read terminates 3 residues before the CDR3 end, so the remaining end is supplied by the germline J gene. This chain uses TRBV20-1 with TRBJ2-5; TRBD1 matches at 9 bases. CDR3 length equals 15 residues. Germline CDR1 is DFQATT and CDR2 is SNEGSKA (reference sequence). Trimming took 4 bases from V and 4 from J; bases not matched to a gene: 10. Here the CDR3 reads CSAIETGTGRETQYF. CDR3 DNA (partial): TGCAGTGCTATTGAAACCGGGACAGGGAGAGAGACC.

Of note for this clone: The CDR3 goes on 3 residues after the read ends, and that part is filled in from the germline J gene. This chain connects TRBV13 to TRBJ2-1; the match to TRBD1 covers 10 bases. Germline V lookup: CDR1 PRHDT, CDR2 FYEKMQ (reference sequence). The CDR3 runs to 16 residues. Losses at the gene ends were 5 bases for V and 5 bases for J; bases not matched to a gene: 9. The CDR3 sequence: CASSPQTGGLDNEQFF. The CDR3 DNA, read in part, is TGTGCCAGCAGCCCACAGACAGGGGGCCTAGACAATGAG.

Note on this clone: The CDR3 end falls 3 residues outside the read, so it is completed with the germline J gene. This chain uses TRBV5-1 with TRBJ1-2; perhaps TRBD1 as D (5 bases). CDR3 length equals 15 residues. V was clipped by 2 bases and J by 7 bases, with 18 bases between them. The germline V gene encodes CDR1 SGHRS and CDR2 YFSETQ. This chain's CDR3 is CASSLARETPGGYTF. The DNA read from the CDR3 is TGCGCCAGCAGCTTAGCCAGGGAAACTCCAGGTGGC.

In regard to this clone: Read data end 3 residues before the CDR3 end; the end is taken from the germline J gene. The chain uses TRBV11-3 and TRBJ2-1, with TRBD1 identical over 8 bases. The V segment lost 2 bases and the J segment 5 bases; nucleotides outside the gene matches: 2. The CDR3 has 14 amino acids. Looked up from germline, CDR1 is SGHNT and CDR2 is YENEEA. The CDR3 bases that were read are TGTGCCAGCAGCTTATCCAGGGGGCACAATGAG. It specifies CASSLSRGHNE. From start to end, the CDR3 is CASSLSRGHNEQFF.

A remark on this clone: The CDR3 goes on 3 residues after the read ends, and that part is filled in from the germline J gene. The chain couples TRBV7-9 to TRBJ1-1; 8 bases line up with TRBD1. The V segment lost 7 bases and the J segment 5 bases; nucleotides outside the gene matches: 9. Germline V gene data show CDR1 as SEHNR and CDR2 as FQNEAQ (reference sequence). The CDR3 consists of 14 residues. Incomplete CDR3 DNA: TGTGCCAGCACCGAGGGACAGGTGTGGACTGAA. This encodes CASTEGQVWTE. The CDR3, in full, reads CASTEGQVWTEAFF.

The CDR3 reads CASSLGRQTIFSYNEQFF. The CDR3 bases that were read are TGCGCCAGCAGCTTGGGACGGCAGACAATATTCTCCTACAATGAG. The genes are TRBV5-1 and TRBJ2-1; no reliable D call. The read gets to within 3 residues of the CDR3 end, and the germline J gene fills in the rest. The V gene lost 0 bases and the J gene lost 0 bases, with 16 bases spanning the gap. The CDR3 covers 18 residues. Germline V lookup: CDR1 SGHRS, CDR2 YFSETQ.

Details on this clone: The CDR3 end lies 3 residues beyond the end of the read and is filled in from the germline J gene. The rearrangement joins TRBV20-1 to TRBJ2-1, with D possibly being TRBD1 (6 bases). The length of the CDR3 is 15 residues. V was cut by 0 bases and J by 6 bases, with 15 bases left in between. CDR1 and CDR2 from the germline V gene are DFQATT and SNEGSKA (reference sequence). CDR3 DNA (partial): TGCAGTGCTAGAGAGGTCGGTGGACAGTTCAATGAG. Protein: CSAREVGGQFNE. The entire CDR3 protein is CSAREVGGQFNEQFF.

Points on this clone: The CDR3 end lies 3 residues beyond the end of the read and is filled in from the germline J gene. The genes are TRBV19 and TRBJ2-1; 8 nucleotides agree with TRBD2. Germline CDR1 is LNHDA and CDR2 is SQIVND (reference sequence). The trim removed 3 bases at V and 8 bases at J, leaving 9 bases unmatched. The CDR3 runs to 15 residues. CDR3 loop: CASSIRSGSKDEQFF. CDR3 DNA, as far as it was read: TGTGCCAGTAGTATCCGCAGCGGGAGCAAAGATGAG.

Points on this clone: The read comes to an end 3 residues before the CDR3 does, leaving the germline J gene to fill in the end. Other DNA sequences within the sample encode an identical CDR3. The rearrangement uses TRBV20-1 and TRBJ1-5; D is uncertain. The germline V gene has CDR1 DFQATT and CDR2 SNEGSKA (reference sequence). This CDR3 region has 14 residues. With 3 bases removed from V and 1 base from J, the gap between germline ends came to 10 bases. The part of the CDR3 DNA that was read is TGCAGTGCTAGCGTAAGTCAGAGCAATCAGCCC. It specifies CSASVSQSNQP. The full CDR3 protein is CSASVSQSNQPQHF.

Concerning this clone: The read comes to an end 3 residues before the CDR3 does, leaving the germline J gene to fill in the end. The chain has TRBV20-1 and TRBJ1-2, with 7 bases aligning to TRBD1. The length of the CDR3 is 14 residues. The germline V gene encodes CDR1 DFQATT and CDR2 SNEGSKA (reference sequence). The chain's CDR3 is CSADKTGANNRYTF. The CDR3 DNA, read in part, is TGCAGTGCTGACAAAACAGGGGCCAATAATCGC.

Comments on this clone: The read ends 3 residues before the CDR3 terminus; that terminus is restored from the germline J gene. The V call is TRBV13, the J call TRBJ2-7; D is unclear. The ends were cut back, 6 bases at V and 3 bases at J, with 6 bases in the middle. Germline V gives CDR1 PRHDT, CDR2 FYEKMQ (reference sequence). The CDR3 totals 11 residues. CDR3 bases read: TGTGCCAGCAGTTCCAACTACGAG. This codes for CASSSNYE. The full CDR3 sequence reads CASSSNYEQYF.

Note on this clone: The CDR3 goes on 3 residues after the read ends, and that part is filled in from the germline J gene. J is TRBJ2-7 and V is TRBV7-2; 7 bases match TRBD1. This CDR3 spans 14 amino acids. Germline values: CDR1 SGHTA, CDR2 FQGNSA. V lost 4 bases to trimming and J lost 1 base; unmatched junction nucleotides: 4. CDR3 bases read: TGTGCCAGCAGCTGGACAGGAACTTCCTACGAG. Translating it yields CASSWTGTSYE. In full, the CDR3 is CASSWTGTSYEQYF.